This T cell receptor beta chain was documented in a study of TIL therapy for anti-PD-1-resistant metastatic lung cancer. Study-level points and caveats: After infusion, TIL clonotypes partly replaced peripheral T cells and declined over months. Treatment-naive, never-smoker and oncogene-addicted patients were overrepresented in this highly selected cohort.

Time point described: pre-treatment sample, taken before nivolumab and TIL therapy. Enrollment ran from late 2017 to January 2020. This was the immunoSEQ v3 assay. TCRdb keeps only in-frame clones here, not all; method: immunoSEQ multiplex PCR. The repertoire holds about 50,000 clones, roughly 85% seen once, with less than 6% in the top ten. Concerning this clone: Its antigen is as yet unknown.

CDR3 length equals 15 residues. Sequencing was performed on blood, taken at baseline. This clonotype was sampled from a person aged 30 to 80 with non-small cell lung cancer. The chain uses TRBV21-1 and TRBJ1-1; the DNA was not compared with TRBD1, the D call given in the table. TRBV21-1 is tagged as a pseudogene. In DNA form, the CDR3 reads TGTGCCAGCAGCAAAGCGCGTGATCCCAGAGGGGGAGCTTTCTTT. Amino acid sequence: CASSKARDPRGGAFF.